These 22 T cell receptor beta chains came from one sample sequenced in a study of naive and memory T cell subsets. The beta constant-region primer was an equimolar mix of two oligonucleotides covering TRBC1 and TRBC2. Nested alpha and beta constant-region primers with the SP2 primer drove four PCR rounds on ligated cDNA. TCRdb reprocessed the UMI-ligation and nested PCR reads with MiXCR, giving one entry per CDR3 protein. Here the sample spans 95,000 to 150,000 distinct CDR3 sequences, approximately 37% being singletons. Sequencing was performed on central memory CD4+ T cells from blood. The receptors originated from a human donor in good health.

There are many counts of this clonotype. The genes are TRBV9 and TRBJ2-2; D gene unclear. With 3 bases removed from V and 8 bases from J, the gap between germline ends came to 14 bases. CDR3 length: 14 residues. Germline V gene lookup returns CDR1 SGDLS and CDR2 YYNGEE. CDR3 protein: CASSETAAEGELFF. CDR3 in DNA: TGTGCCAGCAGCGAAACAGCAGCTGAAGGGGAGCTGTTTTTT.

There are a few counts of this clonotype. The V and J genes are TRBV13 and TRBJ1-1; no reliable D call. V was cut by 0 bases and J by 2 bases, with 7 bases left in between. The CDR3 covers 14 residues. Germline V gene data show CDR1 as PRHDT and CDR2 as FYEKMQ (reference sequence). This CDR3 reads CASSLGWSNTEAFF. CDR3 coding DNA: TGTGCCAGCAGCTTAGGATGGTCTAACACTGAAGCTTTCTTT. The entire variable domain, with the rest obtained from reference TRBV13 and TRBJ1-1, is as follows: AAGVIQSPRHLIKEKRETATLKCYPIPRHDTVYWYQQGPGQDPQFLISFYEKMQSDKGSIPDRFSAQQFSDYHSELNMSSLELGDSALYFCASSLGWSNTEAFFGQGTRLTVV.

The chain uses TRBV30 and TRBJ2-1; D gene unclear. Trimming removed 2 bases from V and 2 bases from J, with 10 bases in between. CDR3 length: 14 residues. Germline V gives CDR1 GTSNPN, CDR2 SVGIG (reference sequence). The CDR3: CAWSTGGAYNEQFF. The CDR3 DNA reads TGTGCCTGGAGTACTGGTGGTGCCTACAATGAGCAGTTCTTC.

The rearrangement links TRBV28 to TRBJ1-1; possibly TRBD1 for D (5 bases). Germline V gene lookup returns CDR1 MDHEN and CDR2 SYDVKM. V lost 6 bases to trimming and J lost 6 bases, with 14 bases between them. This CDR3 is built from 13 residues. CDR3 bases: TGTGCCAGCAGCCCGCAGGGTGTCCCTGAAGCTTTCTTT. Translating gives CASSPQGVPEAFF. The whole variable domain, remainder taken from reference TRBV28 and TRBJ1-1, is DVKVTQSSRYLVKRTGEKVFLECVQDMDHENMFWYRQDPGLGLRLIYFSYDVKMKEKGDIPEGYSVSREKKERFSLILESASTNQTSMYLCASSPQGVPEAFFGQGTRLTVV.

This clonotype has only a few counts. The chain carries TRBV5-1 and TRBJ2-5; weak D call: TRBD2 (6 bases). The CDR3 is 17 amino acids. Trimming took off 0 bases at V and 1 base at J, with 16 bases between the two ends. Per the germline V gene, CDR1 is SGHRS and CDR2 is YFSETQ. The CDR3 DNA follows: TGCGCCAGCAGCTTGGCCCCCCCCGCGGGGTCCCAAGAGACCCAGTACTTC. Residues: CASSLAPPAGSQETQYF.

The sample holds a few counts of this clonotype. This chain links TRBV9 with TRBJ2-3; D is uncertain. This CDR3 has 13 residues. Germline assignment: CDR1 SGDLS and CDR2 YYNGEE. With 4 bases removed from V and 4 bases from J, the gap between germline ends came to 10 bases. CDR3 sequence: CASSPLVSDTQYF. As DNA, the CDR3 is TGTGCCAGCAGCCCCTTGGTCTCAGATACGCAGTATTTT. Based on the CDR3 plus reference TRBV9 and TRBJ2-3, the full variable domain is DSGVTQTPKHLITATGQRVTLRCSPRSGDLSVYWYQQSLDQGLQFLIQYYNGEERAKGNILERFSAQQFPDLHSELNLSSLELGDSALYFCASSPLVSDTQYFGPGTRLTVL.

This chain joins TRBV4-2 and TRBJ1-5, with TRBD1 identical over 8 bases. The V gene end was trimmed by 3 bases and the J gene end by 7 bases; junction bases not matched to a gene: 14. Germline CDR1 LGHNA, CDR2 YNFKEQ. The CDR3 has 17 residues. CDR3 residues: CASSQANTGGFVQPQHF. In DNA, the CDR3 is TGTGCCAGCAGCCAGGCCAATACAGGGGGGTTCGTCCAGCCCCAGCATTTT.

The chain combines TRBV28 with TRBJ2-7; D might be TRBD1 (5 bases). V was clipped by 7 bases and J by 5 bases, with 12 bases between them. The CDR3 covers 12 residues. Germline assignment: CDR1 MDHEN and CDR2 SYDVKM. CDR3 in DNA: TGTGCCAGCACCAAGGGGTGGAACGAGCAGTACTTC. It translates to CASTKGWNEQYF.

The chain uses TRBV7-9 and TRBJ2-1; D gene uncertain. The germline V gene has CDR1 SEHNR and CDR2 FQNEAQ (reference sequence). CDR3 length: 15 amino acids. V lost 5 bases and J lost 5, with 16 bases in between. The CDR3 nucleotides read TGTGCCAGCAGCCCAATAACCCTATTGAACAATGAGCAGTTCTTC. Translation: CASSPITLLNNEQFF. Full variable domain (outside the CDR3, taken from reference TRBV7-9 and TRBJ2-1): DTGVSQNPRHKITKRGQNVTFRCDPISEHNRLYWYRQTLGQGPEFLTYFQNEAQLEKSRLLSDRFSAERPKGSFSTLEIQRTEQGDSAMYLCASSPITLLNNEQFFGPGTRLTVL.

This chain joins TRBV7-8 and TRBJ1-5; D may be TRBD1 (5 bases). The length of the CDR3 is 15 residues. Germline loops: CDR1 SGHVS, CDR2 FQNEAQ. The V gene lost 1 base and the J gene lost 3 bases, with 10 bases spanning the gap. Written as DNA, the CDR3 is TGTGCCAGCAGCTTAGGAGGGACCACCAATCAGCCCCAGCATTTT. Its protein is CASSLGGTTNQPQHF.

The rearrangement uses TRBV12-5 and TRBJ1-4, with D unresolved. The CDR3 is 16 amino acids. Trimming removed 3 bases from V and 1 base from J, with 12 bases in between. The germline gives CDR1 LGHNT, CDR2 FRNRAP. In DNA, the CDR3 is TGTGCTAGTGGTTTAGCCCCTCTGGGAACTAATGAAAAACTGTTTTTT. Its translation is CASGLAPLGTNEKLFF. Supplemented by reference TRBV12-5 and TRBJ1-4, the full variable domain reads DARVTQTPRHKVTEMGQEVTMRCQPILGHNTVFWYRQTMMQGLELLAYFRNRAPLDDSGMPKDRFSAEMPDATLATLKIQPSEPRDSAVYFCASGLAPLGTNEKLFFGSGTQLSVL.

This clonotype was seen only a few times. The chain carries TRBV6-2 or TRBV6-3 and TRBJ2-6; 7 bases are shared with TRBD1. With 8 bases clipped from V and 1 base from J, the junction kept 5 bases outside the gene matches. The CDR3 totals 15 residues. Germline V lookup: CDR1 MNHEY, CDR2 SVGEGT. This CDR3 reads CASVDRRSGANVLTF. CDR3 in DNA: TGTGCCAGCGTGGACAGGCGATCTGGGGCCAACGTCCTGACTTTC.

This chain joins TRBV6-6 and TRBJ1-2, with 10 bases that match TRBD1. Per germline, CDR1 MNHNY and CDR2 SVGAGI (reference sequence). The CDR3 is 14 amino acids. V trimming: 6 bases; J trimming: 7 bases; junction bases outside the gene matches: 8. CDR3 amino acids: CASRGSGTGVGYTF. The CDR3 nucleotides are TGTGCCAGCAGAGGGTCCGGGACAGGGGTTGGCTACACCTTC.

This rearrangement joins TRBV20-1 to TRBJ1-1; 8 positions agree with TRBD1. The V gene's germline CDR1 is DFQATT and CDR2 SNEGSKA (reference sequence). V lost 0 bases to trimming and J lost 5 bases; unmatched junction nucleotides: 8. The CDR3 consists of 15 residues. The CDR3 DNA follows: TGCAGTGCTAGAGAGGGAACAGGGGGGGGGACTGAAGCTTTCTTT. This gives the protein CSAREGTGGGTEAFF.

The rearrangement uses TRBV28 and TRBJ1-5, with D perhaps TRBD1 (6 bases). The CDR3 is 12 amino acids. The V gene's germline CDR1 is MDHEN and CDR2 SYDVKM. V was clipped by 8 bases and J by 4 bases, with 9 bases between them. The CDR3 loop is CASGTLNQPQHF. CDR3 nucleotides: TGTGCCAGCGGGACACTTAATCAGCCCCAGCATTTT.

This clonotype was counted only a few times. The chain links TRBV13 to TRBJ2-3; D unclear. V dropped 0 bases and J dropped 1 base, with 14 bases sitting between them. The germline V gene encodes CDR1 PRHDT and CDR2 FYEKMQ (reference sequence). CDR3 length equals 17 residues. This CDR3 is CASSLGLGNTRTDTQYF. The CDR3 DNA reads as TGTGCCAGCAGCTTAGGCCTGGGGAATACCCGCACAGATACGCAGTATTTT.

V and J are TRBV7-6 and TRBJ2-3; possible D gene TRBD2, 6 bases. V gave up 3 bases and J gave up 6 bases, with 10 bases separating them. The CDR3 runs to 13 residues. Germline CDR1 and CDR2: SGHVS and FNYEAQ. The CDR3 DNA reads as TGTGCCAGCAGCTTTGTGGAGGGTGATACGCAGTATTTT. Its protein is CASSFVEGDTQYF.

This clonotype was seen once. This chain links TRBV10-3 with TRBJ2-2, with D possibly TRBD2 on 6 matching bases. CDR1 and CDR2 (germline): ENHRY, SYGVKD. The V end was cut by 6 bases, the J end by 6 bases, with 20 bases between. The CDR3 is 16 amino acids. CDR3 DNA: TGTGCCATCAGGGACCTTAGCGGATTGGGGTCCGGGGAGCTGTTTTTT. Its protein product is CAIRDLSGLGSGELFF.

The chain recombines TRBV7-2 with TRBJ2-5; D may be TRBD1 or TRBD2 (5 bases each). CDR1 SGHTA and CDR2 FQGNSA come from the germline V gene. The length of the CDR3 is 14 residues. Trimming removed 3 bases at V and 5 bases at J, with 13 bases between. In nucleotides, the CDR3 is TGTGCCAGCAGCTTCGAGGGGCGTCCCGAGACCCAGTACTTC. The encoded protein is CASSFEGRPETQYF.

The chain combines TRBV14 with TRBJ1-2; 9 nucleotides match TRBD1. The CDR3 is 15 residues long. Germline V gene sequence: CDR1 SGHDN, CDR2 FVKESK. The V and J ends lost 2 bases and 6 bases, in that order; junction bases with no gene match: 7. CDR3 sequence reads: CASSQSVQGAHGYTF. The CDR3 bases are TGTGCCAGCAGCCAATCTGTACAGGGGGCGCATGGCTACACCTTC.

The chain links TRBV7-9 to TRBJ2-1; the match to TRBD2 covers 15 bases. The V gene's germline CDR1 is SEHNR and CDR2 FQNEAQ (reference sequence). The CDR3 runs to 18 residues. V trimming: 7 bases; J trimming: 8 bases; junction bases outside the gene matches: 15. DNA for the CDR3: TGTGCCAGCACCTCGATCCGATGGACTAGCGGGAGGGACTATGAGCAGTTCTTC. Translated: CASTSIRWTSGRDYEQFF.

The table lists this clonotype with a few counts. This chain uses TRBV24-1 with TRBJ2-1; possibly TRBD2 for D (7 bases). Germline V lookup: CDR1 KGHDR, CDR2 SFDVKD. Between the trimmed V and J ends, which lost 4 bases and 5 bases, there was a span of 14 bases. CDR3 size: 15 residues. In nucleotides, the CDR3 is TGTGCCACCAGTGAAGGAGGGGGGGCACACAATGAGCAGTTCTTC. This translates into CATSEGGGAHNEQFF.